These T cell receptor beta chains were read from a single sample in a study of OX40 agonist ivuxolimab in advanced cancers. Repertoires were generated with immunoSEQ multiplex PCR, while TCRdb's copy carries only in-frame clones and drops some. The sample consists of fewer than 65,000 clones, 90% to 95% of them appearing once. The sequencing used CD4+ or CD8+ T cells sorted from blood, collected in a trial of the OX40 agonist ivuxolimab. These receptors originate from an adult with an advanced solid tumor such as melanoma, head and neck, liver or kidney cancer. Each CDR3 is given with its conserved first and last residue. Fields, in order: J gene, clone size, D gene, V gene, CDR3 protein, CDR3 DNA. The D gene is left open where the match is weak. A clone size is listed for some rows: how often the clone was seen (once, few, many), or a class if it is expanded.

J: TRBJ1-1
size: -
D: TRBD1
V: TRBV13
CDR3: CASSDRGNTEAFF
DNA: TGTGCCAGCAGTGACAGGGGGAACACTGAAGCTTTCTTT

J: TRBJ2-7
size: once
D: TRBD2
V: TRBV4-1
CDR3: CASSPLGASGGWEQYF
DNA: TGCGCCAGCAGCCCTCTCGGGGCTAGCGGGGGGTGGGAGCAGTACTTC

J: TRBJ1-4
size: once
D: -
V: TRBV30
CDR3: CAWNSANEKLFF
DNA: TGTGCCTGGAATTCAGCTAATGAAAAACTGTTTTTT

J: TRBJ2-7
size: -
D: -
V: TRBV7-9
CDR3: CASSLVQGRSYEQYF
DNA: TGTGCCAGCAGCTTAGTTCAGGGCAGATCCTACGAGCAGTACTTC

J: TRBJ2-3
size: -
D: -
V: TRBV19
CDR3: CASSFWTTDTQYF
DNA: TGTGCCAGTAGCTTCTGGACCACAGATACGCAGTATTTT

J: TRBJ2-1
size: once
D: -
V: TRBV7-6
CDR3: CASSLVLGDEQFF
DNA: TGTGCCAGCAGCTTAGTTTTAGGGGACGAGCAGTTCTTC

J: TRBJ2-7
size: -
D: -
V: TRBV5-6
CDR3: CASSLGSNSYEQYF
DNA: TGTGCCAGCAGCTTGGGGAGCAACTCCTACGAGCAGTACTTC

J: TRBJ1-1
size: -
D: -
V: TRBV5-6
CDR3: CASSLQGTEAFF
DNA: TGTGCCAGCAGCTTGCAAGGGACTGAAGCTTTCTTT

J: TRBJ2-3
size: -
D: TRBD1
V: TRBV5-5
CDR3: CASSLLAGGADTQYF
DNA: TGTGCCAGCAGCTTGTTGGCAGGGGGTGCAGATACGCAGTATTTT

J: TRBJ2-7
size: -
D: TRBD1
V: TRBV6-5
CDR3: CASSSYLTGVYEQYF
DNA: TGTGCCAGCAGTTCTTACCTGACAGGGGTCTACGAGCAGTACTTC

J: TRBJ2-3
size: -
D: TRBD2
V: TRBV7-2
CDR3: CASSFPLGGVSTDTQYF
DNA: TGTGCCAGCAGCTTCCCTTTGGGGGGGGTAAGCACAGATACGCAGTATTTT

J: TRBJ2-3
size: -
D: -
V: TRBV13
CDR3: CASSSGPGWGTDTQYF
DNA: TGTGCCAGCAGCTCGGGGCCAGGCTGGGGCACAGATACGCAGTATTTT

J: TRBJ1-3
size: once
D: TRBD1
V: TRBV6-1
CDR3: CASSDRGGGNTIYF
DNA: TGTGCCAGCAGTGACAGGGGGGGTGGAAACACCATATATTTT

J: TRBJ1-2
size: once
D: TRBD1
V: TRBV7-3
CDR3: CASSRTGGYGYTF
DNA: TGTGCCAGCAGCCGGACAGGGGGCTATGGCTACACCTTC

J: TRBJ1-6
size: -
D: -
V: TRBV15
CDR3: CATSSSPGESYNSPLHF
DNA: TGTGCCACCAGCAGTTCCCCAGGGGAGTCCTATAATTCACCCCTCCACTTT

J: TRBJ1-1
size: -
D: -
V: TRBV5-6
CDR3: CASSTELVGLGSAFF
DNA: TGTGCCAGCAGCACCGAATTGGTAGGGCTGGGCTCTGCTTTCTTT

J: TRBJ2-7
size: -
D: TRBD2
V: TRBV4-1
CDR3: CASSQEESGGAYEQYF
DNA: TGCGCCAGCAGCCAAGAGGAGAGCGGGGGAGCCTACGAGCAGTACTTC

J: TRBJ1-5
size: -
D: -
V: TRBV30
CDR3: CAWQGMDQPQHF
DNA: TGTGCCTGGCAGGGTATGGATCAGCCCCAGCATTTT

J: TRBJ2-7
size: -
D: -
V: TRBV5-4
CDR3: CASRNPTDCEQYF
DNA: TGTGCCAGCAGAAACCCGACTGATTGCGAGCAGTACTTC

J: TRBJ2-7
size: -
D: -
V: TRBV7-8
CDR3: CASSFAVYEQYF
DNA: TGTGCCAGCAGCTTCGCAGTCTACGAGCAGTACTTC

J: TRBJ2-7
size: -
D: -
V: TRBV25-1
CDR3: CASGRTELHEQYF
DNA: TGTGCCAGCGGAAGGACAGAACTACACGAGCAGTACTTC

J: TRBJ2-5
size: -
D: TRBD2
V: TRBV11-2
CDR3: CASSTGGGQETQYF
DNA: TGTGCCAGCTCTACGGGCGGGGGGCAAGAGACCCAGTACTTC

J: TRBJ1-1
size: -
D: -
V: TRBV28
CDR3: CASSWGKYTEAFF
DNA: TGTGCCAGCAGTTGGGGCAAATACACTGAAGCTTTCTTT

J: TRBJ1-6
size: -
D: -
V: TRBV11-2
CDR3: CASSLYGRDFYGANSPLHF
DNA: TGTGCCAGCAGCTTATATGGCAGGGACTTTTACGGGGCCAATTCACCCCTCCACTTT

J: TRBJ2-7
size: -
D: -
V: TRBV28
CDR3: CASSLVGQYEQYF
DNA: TGTGCCAGCAGTTTGGTGGGCCAATACGAGCAGTACTTC

J: TRBJ2-7
size: -
D: TRBD1
V: TRBV5-6
CDR3: CASQGTGGNEQYF
DNA: TGTGCCAGCCAAGGGACAGGGGGCAATGAGCAGTACTTC

J: TRBJ2-7
size: -
D: -
V: TRBV2
CDR3: CASSHSRGFYEQYF
DNA: TGTGCCAGCAGCCATTCCAGGGGATTTTACGAGCAGTACTTC

J: TRBJ2-1
size: -
D: -
V: TRBV19
CDR3: CASSMIGVADNEQFF
DNA: TGTGCCAGTAGTATGATCGGGGTGGCTGACAATGAGCAGTTCTTC

J: TRBJ1-5
size: -
D: -
V: TRBV10-3
CDR3: CAIRADNLQPQHF
DNA: TGTGCCATCAGGGCGGACAATTTGCAGCCCCAGCATTTT

J: TRBJ1-6
size: -
D: -
V: TRBV21-1
CDR3: CASSMDKATAHAVSYNSPLHF
DNA: TGTGCCAGCAGTATGGATAAGGCGACGGCCCATGCTGTCTCCTATAATTCACCCCTCCACTTT

J: TRBJ2-1
size: -
D: -
V: TRBV11-3
CDR3: CASSLDSGGTGWNEQFF
DNA: TGTGCCAGCAGCTTAGATAGCGGTGGAACGGGGTGGAATGAGCAGTTCTTC

J: TRBJ2-7
size: -
D: -
V: TRBV2
CDR3: CASRGANEQYF
DNA: TGTGCCAGCAGGGGGGCGAACGAGCAGTACTTC

J: TRBJ1-1
size: -
D: -
V: TRBV7-9
CDR3: CASQGRNTEAFF
DNA: TGTGCCAGCCAGGGAAGGAACACTGAAGCTTTCTTT

J: TRBJ2-7
size: -
D: -
V: TRBV7-6
CDR3: CASSLNSFPYEQYF
DNA: TGTGCCAGCAGCTTGAACTCCTTTCCGTACGAGCAGTACTTC

J: TRBJ1-5
size: once
D: -
V: TRBV27
CDR3: CASSPVGGNQPQHF
DNA: TGTGCCAGCTCTCCGGTGGGGGGCAATCAGCCCCAGCATTTT

J: TRBJ1-5
size: -
D: -
V: TRBV6-1
CDR3: CAIRGGGNQPQHF
DNA: TGTGCCATCCGCGGGGGGGGCAATCAGCCCCAGCATTTT

J: TRBJ2-1
size: -
D: TRBD2
V: TRBV10-1
CDR3: CASSEGGNSGNEQFF
DNA: TGCGCCAGCAGTGAGGGGGGAAATAGCGGGAATGAGCAGTTCTTC

J: TRBJ1-2
size: -
D: -
V: TRBV21-1
CDR3: CASSKSATDSSYSFNYGYTF
DNA: TGTGCCAGCAGCAAATCCGCCACGGACAGCTCTTACTCCTTTAACTATGGCTACACCTTC

J: TRBJ1-5
size: -
D: -
V: TRBV4-1
CDR3: CASSQDHRLGQPQHF
DNA: TGCGCCAGCAGCCAAGATCACAGGTTAGGTCAGCCCCAGCATTTT

J: TRBJ2-7
size: -
D: -
V: TRBV4-1
CDR3: CASSLTPKGYEQYF
DNA: TGCGCCAGCAGCCTGACACCGAAGGGCTACGAGCAGTACTTC

J: TRBJ2-5
size: few
D: TRBD2
V: TRBV28
CDR3: CASSPPTSGVETQYF
DNA: TGTGCCAGCAGTCCCCCCACTAGCGGGGTAGAGACCCAGTACTTC

J: TRBJ2-5
size: -
D: -
V: TRBV13
CDR3: CASSPGTQETQYF
DNA: TGTGCCAGCAGCCCGGGGACTCAAGAGACCCAGTACTTC

J: TRBJ1-1
size: -
D: -
V: TRBV19
CDR3: CASSPRQYDTEAFF
DNA: TGTGCCAGTAGTCCCAGACAGTATGACACTGAAGCTTTCTTT

J: TRBJ2-3
size: -
D: -
V: TRBV4-1
CDR3: CASSQLRDTQYF
DNA: TGCGCCAGCAGCCAACTTAGAGATACGCAGTATTTT

J: TRBJ2-7
size: -
D: -
V: TRBV2
CDR3: CASSGEDTQGYEQYF
DNA: TGTGCCAGCAGCGGAGAAGATACACAAGGCTACGAGCAGTACTTC

J: TRBJ1-3
size: -
D: -
V: TRBV18
CDR3: CASSLMDGRNTIYF
DNA: TGTGCCAGCTCACTCATGGACGGAAGAAACACCATATATTTT

J: TRBJ2-3
size: -
D: -
V: TRBV10-1
CDR3: CASSRATDTQYF
DNA: TGCGCCAGCAGTCGGGCCACAGATACGCAGTATTTT

J: TRBJ2-3
size: once
D: -
V: TRBV5-4
CDR3: CASGPSSTDTQYF
DNA: TGTGCCAGCGGCCCGTCCAGCACAGATACGCAGTATTTT

J: TRBJ2-1
size: -
D: -
V: TRBV5-1
CDR3: CASSLGQAPTYNEQFF
DNA: TGCGCCAGCAGCTTGGGGCAGGCCCCAACCTACAATGAGCAGTTCTTC

J: TRBJ1-1
size: once
D: -
V: TRBV5-1
CDR3: CASSLGTEAFF
DNA: TGTGCCAGCAGCTTGGGCACTGAAGCTTTCTTT

J: TRBJ1-2
size: -
D: -
V: TRBV29-1
CDR3: CSVRDTYGYTF
DNA: TGCAGCGTCCGTGACACCTATGGCTACACCTTC

J: TRBJ2-7
size: -
D: TRBD1
V: TRBV19
CDR3: CASSMGQGDYEQYF
DNA: TGTGCCAGTAGTATGGGACAGGGGGACTACGAGCAGTACTTC

J: TRBJ2-3
size: once
D: -
V: TRBV7-9
CDR3: CASNWLTENIDTQYF
DNA: TGTGCCAGCAACTGGCTGACAGAGAACATTGATACGCAGTATTTT